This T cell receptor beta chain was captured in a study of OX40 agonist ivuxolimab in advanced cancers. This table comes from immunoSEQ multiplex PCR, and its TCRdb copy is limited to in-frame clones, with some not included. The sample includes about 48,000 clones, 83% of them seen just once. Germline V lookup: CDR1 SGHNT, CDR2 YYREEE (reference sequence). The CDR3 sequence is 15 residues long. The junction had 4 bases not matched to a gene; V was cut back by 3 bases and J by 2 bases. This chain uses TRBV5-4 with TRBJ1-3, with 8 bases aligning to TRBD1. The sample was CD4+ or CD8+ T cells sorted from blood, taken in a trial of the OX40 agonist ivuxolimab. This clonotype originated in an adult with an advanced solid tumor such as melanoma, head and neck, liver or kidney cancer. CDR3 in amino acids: CASSWEQGAGNTIYF. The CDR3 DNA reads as TGTGCCAGCAGCTGGGAACAGGGGGCTGGAAACACCATATATTTT. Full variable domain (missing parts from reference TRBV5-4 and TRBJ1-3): ETGVTQSPTHLIKTRGQQVTLRCSSQSGHNTVSWYQQALGQGPQFIFQYYREEENGRGNFPPRFSGLQFPNYSSELNVNALELDDSALYLCASSWEQGAGNTIYFGEGSWLTVV.